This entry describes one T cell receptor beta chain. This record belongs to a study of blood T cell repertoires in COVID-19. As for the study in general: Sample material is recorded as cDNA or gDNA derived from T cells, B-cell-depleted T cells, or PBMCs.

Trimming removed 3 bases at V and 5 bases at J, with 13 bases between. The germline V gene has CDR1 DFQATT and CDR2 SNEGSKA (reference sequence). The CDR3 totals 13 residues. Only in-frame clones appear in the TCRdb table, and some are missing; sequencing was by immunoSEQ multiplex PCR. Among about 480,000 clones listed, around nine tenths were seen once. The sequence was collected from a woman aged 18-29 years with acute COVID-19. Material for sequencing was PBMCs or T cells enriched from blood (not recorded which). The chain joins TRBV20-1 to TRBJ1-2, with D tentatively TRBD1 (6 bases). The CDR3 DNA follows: TGCAGTGCTAGTGCAGGGGCGGATTATGGCTACACCTTC. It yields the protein CSASAGADYGYTF.